The subject of this entry is one TCR beta chain. The antigen is not known. Sequenced by immunoSEQ multiplex PCR; TCRdb stores in-frame clones only, minus some. This table holds about 160,000 clones, approximately 94% found once. The germline V gene has CDR1 KGHDR and CDR2 SFDVKD. Trimming cost V 4 bases and J 2 bases; bases outside gene matches: 6. CDR3 size: 16 residues. This entry comes from a study of T cell responses to AZD1222 COVID-19 vaccine. Some second doses came at about 4 weeks and others at about 12 weeks; these were pooled. Whole-study findings and limits: The repertoires were collected only after the peak T cell response. The study reported that nearly half of spike-specific TCRs target unmutated variant regions.

The TCR was taken from an adult who received the AZD1222 COVID-19 vaccine. The chain joins TRBV24-1 to TRBJ2-3; TRBD1 agrees at 9 bases. Sequences were derived from peripheral blood, sampled 28 days after the second AZD1222 dose. The CDR3: CATSDPGTGHTDTQYF. CDR3 nucleotides: TGTGCCACCAGTGACCCTGGGACAGGGCACACAGATACGCAGTATTTT.